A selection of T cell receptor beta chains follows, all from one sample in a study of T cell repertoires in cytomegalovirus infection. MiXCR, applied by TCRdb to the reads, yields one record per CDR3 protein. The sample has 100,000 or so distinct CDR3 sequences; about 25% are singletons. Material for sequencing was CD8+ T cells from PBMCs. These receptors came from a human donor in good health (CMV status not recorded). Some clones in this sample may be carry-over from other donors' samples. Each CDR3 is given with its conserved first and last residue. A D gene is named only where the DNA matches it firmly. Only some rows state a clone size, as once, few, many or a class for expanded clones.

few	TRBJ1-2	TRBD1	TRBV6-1	CASSPDTGGVYGYTF	TGTGCCAGCAGTCCCGATACAGGGGGCGTCTATGGCTACACCTTC
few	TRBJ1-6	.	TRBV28	CASNLGGNSPLHF	TGTGCCAGCAATCTAGGGGGAAATTCACCCCTCCACTTT
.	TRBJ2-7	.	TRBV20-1	CSARGDMVSYEQYF	TGCAGTGCTAGAGGGGACATGGTATCCTACGAGCAGTACTTC
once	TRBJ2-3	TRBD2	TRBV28	CASRRLAGDNRDTQYF	TGTGCCAGCAGAAGGCTAGCGGGCGATAATCGAGATACGCAGTATTTT
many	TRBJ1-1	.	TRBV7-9	CASSLVAPAEAFF	TGTGCCAGCAGCTTAGTCGCGCCAGCTGAAGCTTTCTTT
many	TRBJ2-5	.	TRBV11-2	CASSLPGYQETQYF	TGTGCCAGCAGCTTGCCAGGGTACCAAGAGACCCAGTACTTC
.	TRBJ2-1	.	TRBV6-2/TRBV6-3	CASSHSGTSNEQFF	TGTGCCAGCAGTCACTCCGGGACGAGCAATGAGCAGTTCTTC
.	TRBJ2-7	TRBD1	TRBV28	CASSFYRDREDEQYF	TGTGCCAGCAGTTTTTACCGGGACAGGGAAGACGAGCAGTACTTC
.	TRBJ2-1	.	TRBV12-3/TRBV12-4	CASAGTAEFF	TGTGCCAGCGCCGGGACCGCGGAGTTCTTC
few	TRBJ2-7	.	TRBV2	CASSDYPNSYEQYF	TGTGCCAGCAGTGACTATCCCAACTCCTACGAGCAGTACTTC
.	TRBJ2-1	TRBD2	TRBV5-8	CASSFGTSGYNEQFF	TGTGCCAGCAGCTTCGGGACTAGCGGGTACAATGAGCAGTTCTTC
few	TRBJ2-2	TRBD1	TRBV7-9	CASSLWTGGNTGELFF	TGTGCCAGCAGCTTATGGACAGGGGGAAACACCGGGGAGCTGTTTTTT
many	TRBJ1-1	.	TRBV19	CASSSPLAPQGMNTEAFF	TGTGCCAGTAGTAGCCCGCTAGCCCCACAGGGAATGAACACTGAAGCTTTCTTT
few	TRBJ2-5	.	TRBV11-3	CASSLAMATQYF	TGTGCCAGCAGCTTAGCGATGGCGACCCAGTACTTC
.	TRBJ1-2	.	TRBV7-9	CASSGSTVLHGYTF	TGTGCCAGCAGCGGTTCGACAGTTCTGCATGGCTACACCTTC
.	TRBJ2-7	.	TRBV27	CASSRTPEARQYF	TGTGCCAGCAGTAGAACCCCCGAAGCCAGGCAGTACTTC